The sequence of this T cell receptor (beta chain) was determined in a study of early T cells in non-severe SARS-CoV-2 infection. The CDR3 runs to 17 residues. Per the germline V gene, CDR1 is LNHDA and CDR2 is SQIVND (reference sequence). Trimming shortened V by 1 base and J by 4 bases, and 17 bases separated the two germline ends. In the library, individual cDNA molecules carried attached unique molecular identifiers. One entry per CDR3 protein results from TCRdb running MiXCR on the 5' RACE reads. The sample has tens of thousands of distinct CDR3 sequences; approximately 6.2% are singletons. This clonotype was counted many times.

The chain uses TRBV19 and TRBJ1-5, with D possibly TRBD1 on 5 matching bases. This TCR was recovered from an adult who was a healthcare worker with PCR-confirmed SARS-CoV-2 infection or an uninfected control (not recorded which). Material: whole blood. In nucleotides, the CDR3 is TGTGCCAGTAGTATAGGGGCAGCGGGGCTTGGGAATCAGCCCCAGCATTTT. Encoded protein: CASSIGAAGLGNQPQHF.